This T cell receptor (beta chain) was identified during a study of beta chain features in type 1 diabetes. Expressed TCRB transcripts were sequenced because the isolated RNA had all been reverse transcribed beforehand. Some clones are missing from TCRdb's copy, which holds only in-frame ones; the method was immunoSEQ multiplex PCR. The sample consists of about 160,000 clones, about 10% of them appearing once. The table lists this clone with a few counts. The antigen remains undetermined. Study-wide findings and caveats: The study found moderately but significantly shorter TCRB CDR3s in all four CD4+ subsets of Type 1 diabetes patients.

Germline V gives CDR1 LGHNA, CDR2 YNFKEQ. V shed 1 base and J 6 bases; nucleotides not matched to a gene: 4. CDR3 size: 15 residues. The specimen was central memory CD4+ T cells from blood. The rearrangement uses TRBV4-2 and TRBJ2-1, with TRBD2 matching 9 bases. This TCR came from a woman aged 25 to 39 with type 1 diabetes. The chain's CDR3 is CASSQGLADINEQFF. CDR3 bases: TGTGCCAGCAGCCAAGGACTAGCGGATATCAATGAGCAGTTCTTC.